Listed below are T cell receptor beta chains from one sample, sequenced in a study of blood T cell repertoires in COVID-19. The assay was immunoSEQ multiplex PCR, and TCRdb's table has in-frame clones only and misses some. This sample has 200,000 or so clones; about 85% occur once, and the top ten carry roughly 2.7%. Sequenced: PBMCs or T cells enriched from blood (not recorded which). The receptors were sampled from a woman in her twenties or thirties who had recovered from COVID-19. The CDR3 runs from the conserved cysteine through the conserved F or W. The order of the fields is D gene, J gene, clone size, V gene, CDR3 protein, CDR3 DNA. D genes are given only for firm matches. Clone size appears in some rows only: once, few, many, or a class for an expanded clone.

d_gene: TRBD1; j_gene: TRBJ2-7; abundance: few; v_gene: TRBV11-3; CDR3aa: CASSLTGGEQYF; CDR3nt: TGTGCCAGCAGCTTGACAGGGGGCGAGCAGTACTTC
d_gene: TRBD1; j_gene: TRBJ1-5; abundance: NA; v_gene: TRBV5-5; CDR3aa: CASSLGGQGGQPQHF; CDR3nt: TGTGCCAGCAGCTTGGGAGGACAGGGGGGTCAGCCCCAGCATTTT
d_gene: TRBD2; j_gene: TRBJ2-1; abundance: NA; v_gene: TRBV5-1; CDR3aa: CASSMEAGGHNEQFF; CDR3nt: TGCGCCAGCAGCATGGAAGCGGGGGGGCACAATGAGCAGTTCTTC
d_gene: NA; j_gene: TRBJ2-3; abundance: once; v_gene: TRBV5-1; CDR3aa: CASSLGVLGTDTQYF; CDR3nt: TGCGCCAGCAGCTTAGGGGTTTTGGGCACAGATACGCAGTATTTT
d_gene: TRBD1; j_gene: TRBJ2-1; abundance: NA; v_gene: TRBV6-1; CDR3aa: CASSEVLGGTEQFF; CDR3nt: TGTGCCAGCAGTGAAGTGCTAGGGGGCACTGAGCAGTTCTTC
d_gene: NA; j_gene: TRBJ1-3; abundance: NA; v_gene: TRBV5-1; CDR3aa: CASSLEGRTGNTIYF; CDR3nt: TGCGCCAGCAGCTTGGAGGGGCGGACTGGAAACACCATATATTTT
d_gene: NA; j_gene: TRBJ1-2; abundance: NA; v_gene: TRBV19; CDR3aa: CASIPKGRGYGYTF; CDR3nt: TGTGCCAGTATCCCGAAGGGGCGCGGCTATGGCTACACCTTC
d_gene: TRBD1; j_gene: TRBJ2-5; abundance: NA; v_gene: TRBV7-6; CDR3aa: CASSWGQEETQYF; CDR3nt: TGTGCCAGCAGCTGGGGACAGGAAGAGACCCAGTACTTC
d_gene: NA; j_gene: TRBJ1-6; abundance: NA; v_gene: TRBV25-1; CDR3aa: CASSSEGGSPLHF; CDR3nt: TGTGCCAGCAGTTCCGAGGGGGGGTCACCCCTCCACTTT
d_gene: TRBD2; j_gene: TRBJ2-1; abundance: NA; v_gene: TRBV29-1; CDR3aa: CSVDGLAGDIQFF; CDR3nt: TGCAGCGTTGACGGACTAGCGGGAGATATTCAGTTCTTC
d_gene: NA; j_gene: TRBJ1-5; abundance: NA; v_gene: TRBV7-2; CDR3aa: CASSFSYNQPQHF; CDR3nt: TGTGCCAGCAGCTTCAGTTATAATCAGCCCCAGCATTTT
d_gene: TRBD1; j_gene: TRBJ1-1; abundance: NA; v_gene: TRBV5-8; CDR3aa: CASSFPGQRAEAFF; CDR3nt: TGTGCCAGCAGCTTCCCGGGACAGAGGGCTGAAGCTTTCTTT
d_gene: NA; j_gene: TRBJ2-5; abundance: NA; v_gene: TRBV3-1/TRBV3-2; CDR3aa: CASSPLPRGDELETQYF; CDR3nt: TGTGCCAGCAGCCCTCTCCCGAGAGGAGACGAGTTAGAGACCCAGTACTTC
d_gene: TRBD2; j_gene: TRBJ2-3; abundance: NA; v_gene: TRBV4-3; CDR3aa: CASSQGSGGGTDTQYF; CDR3nt: TGCGCCAGCAGCCAAGGCAGCGGGGGAGGCACAGATACGCAGTATTTT
d_gene: NA; j_gene: TRBJ1-1; abundance: once; v_gene: TRBV9; CDR3aa: CASSVGIDRNTEAFF; CDR3nt: TGTGCCAGCAGCGTGGGTATTGACAGAAACACTGAAGCTTTCTTT
d_gene: TRBD2; j_gene: TRBJ2-7; abundance: once; v_gene: TRBV5-6; CDR3aa: CASSPGGDGRTYEQYF; CDR3nt: TGTGCCAGCAGTCCTGGGGGGGATGGCCGAACCTACGAGCAGTACTTC
d_gene: TRBD1; j_gene: TRBJ1-2; abundance: NA; v_gene: TRBV7-3; CDR3aa: CASSLGTAYGYTF; CDR3nt: TGTGCCAGCAGCTTGGGGACAGCCTATGGCTACACCTTC
d_gene: NA; j_gene: TRBJ1-6; abundance: NA; v_gene: TRBV9; CDR3aa: CASSVGADSSPLHF; CDR3nt: TGTGCCAGCAGCGTAGGAGCAGACAGCTCACCCCTCCACTTT
d_gene: NA; j_gene: TRBJ2-7; abundance: NA; v_gene: TRBV11-3; CDR3aa: CASSVTGYEQYF; CDR3nt: TGTGCCAGCAGCGTAACAGGGTACGAGCAGTACTTC
d_gene: TRBD1; j_gene: TRBJ2-3; abundance: NA; v_gene: TRBV7-9; CDR3aa: CASSTGQGLTDTQYF; CDR3nt: TGTGCCAGCAGCACGGGACAGGGGCTCACAGATACGCAGTATTTT
d_gene: NA; j_gene: TRBJ2-2; abundance: NA; v_gene: TRBV5-1; CDR3aa: CASSYWTENTGELFF; CDR3nt: TGCGCCAGCAGCTACTGGACAGAGAACACCGGGGAGCTGTTTTTT
d_gene: NA; j_gene: TRBJ2-7; abundance: NA; v_gene: TRBV2; CDR3aa: CASSPRPYEQYF; CDR3nt: TGTGCCAGCAGTCCCAGGCCCTACGAGCAGTACTTC
d_gene: NA; j_gene: TRBJ2-7; abundance: NA; v_gene: TRBV6-2/TRBV6-3; CDR3aa: CASSYIKGWDEQYF; CDR3nt: TGTGCCAGCAGTTACATTAAGGGGTGGGACGAGCAGTACTTC
d_gene: NA; j_gene: TRBJ2-1; abundance: once; v_gene: TRBV6-5; CDR3aa: CASSQQGSSYNEQFF; CDR3nt: TGTGCCAGCAGTCAACAGGGTAGCTCCTACAATGAGCAGTTCTTC
d_gene: TRBD1; j_gene: TRBJ2-1; abundance: NA; v_gene: TRBV19; CDR3aa: CASTTGGPSNYNEQFF; CDR3nt: TGTGCCAGTACCACAGGGGGTCCCTCAAACTACAATGAGCAGTTCTTC
d_gene: TRBD2; j_gene: TRBJ2-1; abundance: NA; v_gene: TRBV10-1; CDR3aa: CASSGLAGGLYNEQFF; CDR3nt: TGCGCCAGCAGTGGACTAGCGGGGGGCCTATACAATGAGCAGTTCTTC
d_gene: TRBD2; j_gene: TRBJ2-5; abundance: NA; v_gene: TRBV5-1; CDR3aa: CASSTGTSGGETQYF; CDR3nt: TGCGCCAGCAGCACCGGGACTAGCGGGGGTGAGACCCAGTACTTC
d_gene: NA; j_gene: TRBJ1-2; abundance: NA; v_gene: TRBV12-3/TRBV12-4; CDR3aa: CASSFHRDYGYTF; CDR3nt: TGTGCCAGCAGTTTCCACAGGGACTATGGCTACACCTTC
d_gene: TRBD1; j_gene: TRBJ1-5; abundance: NA; v_gene: TRBV2; CDR3aa: CAGKSTGDNQPQHF; CDR3nt: TGTGCCGGTAAATCGACAGGGGACAATCAGCCCCAGCATTTT
d_gene: NA; j_gene: TRBJ2-3; abundance: few; v_gene: TRBV6-2/TRBV6-3; CDR3aa: CASSYTGQTSTDTQYF; CDR3nt: TGTGCCAGCAGTTACACAGGACAGACTAGCACAGATACGCAGTATTTT
d_gene: NA; j_gene: TRBJ1-2; abundance: NA; v_gene: TRBV6-5; CDR3aa: CASSYEAAGYTF; CDR3nt: TGTGCCAGCAGTTATGAAGCGGCTGGCTACACCTTC
d_gene: TRBD1; j_gene: TRBJ2-1; abundance: once; v_gene: TRBV7-9; CDR3aa: CASSLLGQGLNEQFF; CDR3nt: TGTGCCAGCAGCTTATTGGGACAGGGGCTCAATGAGCAGTTCTTC
d_gene: NA; j_gene: TRBJ2-3; abundance: once; v_gene: TRBV21-1; CDR3aa: CASSNFREVSADTQYF; CDR3nt: TGTGCCAGCAGCAACTTCAGGGAGGTGAGCGCAGATACGCAGTATTTT
d_gene: NA; j_gene: TRBJ1-6; abundance: NA; v_gene: TRBV5-4; CDR3aa: CASSLPDRNSPLHF; CDR3nt: TGTGCCAGCAGCCTGCCGGACAGAAATTCACCCCTCCACTTT
d_gene: NA; j_gene: TRBJ1-4; abundance: NA; v_gene: TRBV3-1/TRBV3-2; CDR3aa: CASSQGGWQLEKLFF; CDR3nt: TGTGCCAGCAGCCAAGGCGGGTGGCAGCTAGAAAAACTGTTTTTT
d_gene: TRBD2; j_gene: TRBJ2-3; abundance: NA; v_gene: TRBV7-2; CDR3aa: CASSLRASGGTDTQYF; CDR3nt: TGTGCCAGCAGCTTACGGGCTAGCGGGGGCACAGATACGCAGTATTTT
d_gene: NA; j_gene: TRBJ2-1; abundance: NA; v_gene: TRBV4-3; CDR3aa: CASSPLSGYNEQFF; CDR3nt: TGCGCCAGCAGCCCCCTTTCGGGATACAATGAGCAGTTCTTC
d_gene: NA; j_gene: TRBJ1-2; abundance: NA; v_gene: TRBV11-2; CDR3aa: CASSSIRRESYGYTF; CDR3nt: TGTGCCAGCAGCTCCATAAGGAGGGAGAGCTATGGCTACACCTTC
d_gene: TRBD1; j_gene: TRBJ1-1; abundance: NA; v_gene: TRBV10-3; CDR3aa: CAIRGTVYTEAFF; CDR3nt: TGTGCCATCAGAGGGACAGTTTACACTGAAGCTTTCTTT
d_gene: NA; j_gene: TRBJ1-2; abundance: NA; v_gene: TRBV3-1/TRBV3-2; CDR3aa: CASSQGQEGYGYTF; CDR3nt: TGTGCCAGCAGCCAAGGACAGGAAGGCTATGGCTACACCTTC
d_gene: TRBD2; j_gene: TRBJ2-3; abundance: NA; v_gene: TRBV6-5; CDR3aa: CASSRSSGRTDTQYF; CDR3nt: TGTGCCAGCAGTCGCTCTAGCGGACGCACAGATACGCAGTATTTT
d_gene: NA; j_gene: TRBJ2-2; abundance: NA; v_gene: TRBV27; CDR3aa: CASSLAGSPGGVTGELFF; CDR3nt: TGTGCCAGCAGTTTGGCGGGGAGTCCAGGGGGAGTTACCGGGGAGCTGTTTTTT
d_gene: NA; j_gene: TRBJ1-1; abundance: NA; v_gene: TRBV7-6; CDR3aa: CASSLFGGEAFF; CDR3nt: TGTGCCAGCAGCTTATTCGGGGGTGAAGCTTTCTTT
d_gene: NA; j_gene: TRBJ2-1; abundance: NA; v_gene: TRBV7-2; CDR3aa: CASSLGLAAEQFF; CDR3nt: TGTGCCAGCAGCTTGGGTTTGGCGGCTGAGCAGTTCTTC
d_gene: NA; j_gene: TRBJ1-1; abundance: NA; v_gene: TRBV6-5; CDR3aa: CASSTGNTEAFF; CDR3nt: TGTGCCAGCAGCACAGGGAACACTGAAGCTTTCTTT
d_gene: NA; j_gene: TRBJ1-2; abundance: NA; v_gene: TRBV4-1; CDR3aa: CASSQVGANYGYTF; CDR3nt: TGCGCCAGCAGCCAAGTCGGAGCTAACTATGGCTACACCTTC
d_gene: TRBD2; j_gene: TRBJ2-2; abundance: NA; v_gene: TRBV19; CDR3aa: CASSLAGGFGELFF; CDR3nt: TGTGCCAGTAGCCTAGCGGGGGGTTTCGGGGAGCTGTTTTTT
d_gene: NA; j_gene: TRBJ1-2; abundance: NA; v_gene: TRBV25-1; CDR3aa: CASTPDGGPYGYTF; CDR3nt: TGTGCCAGCACCCCCGACGGAGGACCCTATGGCTACACCTTC
d_gene: NA; j_gene: TRBJ1-2; abundance: NA; v_gene: TRBV5-1; CDR3aa: CASSLVTGNYGYTF; CDR3nt: TGCGCCAGCAGCTTGGTTACAGGGAACTATGGCTACACCTTC
d_gene: TRBD2; j_gene: TRBJ2-5; abundance: NA; v_gene: TRBV4-1; CDR3aa: CASSQEGSTGTSGGRETQYF; CDR3nt: TGCGCCAGCAGCCAAGAAGGTTCGACCGGGACTAGCGGGGGGCGAGAGACCCAGTACTTC
d_gene: NA; j_gene: TRBJ2-3; abundance: NA; v_gene: TRBV18; CDR3aa: CASSLDLSDTQYF; CDR3nt: TGTGCCAGCTCACTAGACTTGTCAGATACGCAGTATTTT
d_gene: TRBD1; j_gene: TRBJ2-7; abundance: NA; v_gene: TRBV7-2; CDR3aa: CASSLDREGGYTYEQYF; CDR3nt: TGTGCCAGCAGCTTGGACAGGGAAGGAGGGTACACCTACGAGCAGTACTTC
d_gene: NA; j_gene: TRBJ2-5; abundance: NA; v_gene: TRBV9; CDR3aa: CASSTTGYIAGETQYF; CDR3nt: TGTGCCAGCAGCACAACGGGGTATATAGCCGGCGAGACCCAGTACTTC
d_gene: NA; j_gene: TRBJ2-1; abundance: NA; v_gene: TRBV7-3; CDR3aa: CASSLALQVSEQFF; CDR3nt: TGTGCCAGCAGCTTGGCCCTTCAGGTATCCGAGCAGTTCTTC
d_gene: NA; j_gene: TRBJ1-1; abundance: NA; v_gene: TRBV5-1; CDR3aa: CASSLDGSGTEAFF; CDR3nt: TGCGCCAGCAGCTTGGACGGGAGCGGGACTGAAGCTTTCTTT